This T cell receptor beta chain emerged from a study of blood T cell repertoires in COVID-19. Only in-frame clones appear in the TCRdb table, and some are missing; sequencing was by immunoSEQ multiplex PCR. The top ten clones hold 4% to 4.5% of a sample with over 85,000 clones, roughly 89% of them seen once. CDR1 and CDR2 from the germline V gene are MNHEY and SVGAGI. The V and J ends lost 6 bases and 2 bases, in that order; junction bases with no gene match: 6. The CDR3 contains 14 residues. The specimen sequenced was peripheral blood. This sequence was found in a human donor with COVID-19, enrolled during active disease. The donor label of this sample is uncertain. The chain combines TRBV6-5 with TRBJ2-7; 8 nucleotides match TRBD1. The CDR3 bases are TGTGCCAGCAGCCCAAACAGGGGGACCTACGAGCAGTACTTC. This encodes CASSPNRGTYEQYF.